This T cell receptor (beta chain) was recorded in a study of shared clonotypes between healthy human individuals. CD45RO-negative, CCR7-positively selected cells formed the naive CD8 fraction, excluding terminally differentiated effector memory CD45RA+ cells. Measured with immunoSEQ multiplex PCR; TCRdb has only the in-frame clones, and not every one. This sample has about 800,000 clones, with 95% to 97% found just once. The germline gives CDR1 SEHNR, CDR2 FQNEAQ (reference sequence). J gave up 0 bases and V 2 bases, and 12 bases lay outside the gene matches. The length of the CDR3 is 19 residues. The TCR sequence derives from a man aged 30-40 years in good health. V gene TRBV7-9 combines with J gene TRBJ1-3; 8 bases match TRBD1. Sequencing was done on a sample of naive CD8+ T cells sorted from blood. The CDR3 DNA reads TGTGCCAGCAGCTTATCCCGGGACAGGATATCGAACTCTGGAAACACCATATATTTT. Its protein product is CASSLSRDRISNSGNTIYF.